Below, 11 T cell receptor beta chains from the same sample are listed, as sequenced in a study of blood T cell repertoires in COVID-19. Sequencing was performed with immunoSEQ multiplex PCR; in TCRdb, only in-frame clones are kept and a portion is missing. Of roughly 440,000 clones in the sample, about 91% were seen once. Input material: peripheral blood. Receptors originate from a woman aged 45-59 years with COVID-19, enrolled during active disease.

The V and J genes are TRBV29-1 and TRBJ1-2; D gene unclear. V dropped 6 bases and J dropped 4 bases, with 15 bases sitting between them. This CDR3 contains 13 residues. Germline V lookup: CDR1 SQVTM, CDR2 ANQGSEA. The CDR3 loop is CSVQEGGPYGYTF. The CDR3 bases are TGCAGCGTACAAGAGGGCGGACCCTATGGCTACACCTTC.

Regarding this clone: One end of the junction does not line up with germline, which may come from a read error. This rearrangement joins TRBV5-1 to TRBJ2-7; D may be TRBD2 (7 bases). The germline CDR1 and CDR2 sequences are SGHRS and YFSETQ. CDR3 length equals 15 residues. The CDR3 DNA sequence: TGCGCCCGCAGCTGGGGGGGGGCGGGGACCTACGAGCAGTACTTC. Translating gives CARSWGGAGTYEQYF. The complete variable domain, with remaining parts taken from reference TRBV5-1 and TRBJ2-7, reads KAGVTQTPRYLIKTRGQQVTLSCSPISGHRSVSWYQQTPGQGLQFLFEYFSETQRNKGNFPGRFSGRQFSNSRSEMNVSTLELGDSALYLCARSWGGAGTYEQYFGPGTRLTVT.

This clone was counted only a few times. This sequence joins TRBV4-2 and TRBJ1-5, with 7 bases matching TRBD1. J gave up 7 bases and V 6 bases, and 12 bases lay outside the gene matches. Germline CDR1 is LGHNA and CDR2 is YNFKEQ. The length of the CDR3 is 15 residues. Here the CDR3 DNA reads TGTGCCAGCAGTCTCGACAGGGAAGGAGGGCAGCCCCAGCATTTT. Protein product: CASSLDREGGQPQHF.

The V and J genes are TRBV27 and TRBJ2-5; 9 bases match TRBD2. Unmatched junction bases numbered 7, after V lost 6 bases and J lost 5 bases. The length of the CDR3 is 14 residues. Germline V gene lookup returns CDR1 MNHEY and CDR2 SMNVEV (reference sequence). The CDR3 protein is CASRPGLASETQYF. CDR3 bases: TGTGCCAGCAGACCAGGACTAGCGAGTGAGACCCAGTACTTC.

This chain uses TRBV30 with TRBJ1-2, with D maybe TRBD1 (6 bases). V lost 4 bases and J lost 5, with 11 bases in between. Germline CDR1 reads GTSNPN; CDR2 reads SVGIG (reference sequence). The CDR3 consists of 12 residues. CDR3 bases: TGTGCCTGGACCTCCAGGGGATATGGCTACACCTTC. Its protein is CAWTSRGYGYTF.

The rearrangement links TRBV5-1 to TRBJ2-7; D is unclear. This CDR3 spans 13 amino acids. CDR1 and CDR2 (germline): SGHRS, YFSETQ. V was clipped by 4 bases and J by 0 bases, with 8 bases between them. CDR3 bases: TGCGCCAGCAGCCTAGACGGCTCCTACGAGCAGTACTTC. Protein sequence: CASSLDGSYEQYF.

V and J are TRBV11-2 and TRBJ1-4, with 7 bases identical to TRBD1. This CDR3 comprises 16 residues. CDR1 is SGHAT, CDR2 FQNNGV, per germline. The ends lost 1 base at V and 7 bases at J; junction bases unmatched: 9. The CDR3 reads CASSLGARGDGEKLFF. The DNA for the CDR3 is TGTGCCAGCAGCTTAGGGGCCAGGGGGGATGGTGAAAAACTGTTTTTT.

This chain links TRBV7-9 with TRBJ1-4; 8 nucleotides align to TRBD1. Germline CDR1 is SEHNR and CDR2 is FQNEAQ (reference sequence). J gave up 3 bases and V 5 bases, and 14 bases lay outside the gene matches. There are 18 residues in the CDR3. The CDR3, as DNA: TGTGCCAGCAGCCCGCAGGGGGCTTTGAGTCGGGCTAATGAAAAACTGTTTTTT. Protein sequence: CASSPQGALSRANEKLFF. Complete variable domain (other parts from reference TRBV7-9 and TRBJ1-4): DTGVSQNPRHKITKRGQNVTFRCDPISEHNRLYWYRQTLGQGPEFLTYFQNEAQLEKSRLLSDRFSAERPKGSFSTLEIQRTEQGDSAMYLCASSPQGALSRANEKLFFGSGTQLSVL.

The CDR3 protein is CASSLGTPSTDTQYF. The CDR3 DNA follows: TGTGCCAGCAGCTTGGGGACTCCTAGCACAGATACGCAGTATTTT. The rearrangement joins TRBV5-4 to TRBJ2-3, with a weak D call TRBD2 (5 bases). The germline gives CDR1 SGHNT, CDR2 YYREEE (reference sequence). The germline V and J ends were trimmed by 0 bases and 0 bases, with 8 bases remaining between them. The CDR3 is 15 residues long.

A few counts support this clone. This CDR3 is CATSNPGLMNTEAFF. The CDR3 DNA reads TGTGCCACCTCCAACCCAGGACTGATGAACACTGAAGCTTTCTTT. The chain couples TRBV6-5 to TRBJ1-1, with D hard to call. CDR1 and CDR2 from the germline V gene are MNHEY and SVGAGI. Trimming left V 10 bases short and J 0 bases short, with 18 bases between. The CDR3 consists of 15 residues.

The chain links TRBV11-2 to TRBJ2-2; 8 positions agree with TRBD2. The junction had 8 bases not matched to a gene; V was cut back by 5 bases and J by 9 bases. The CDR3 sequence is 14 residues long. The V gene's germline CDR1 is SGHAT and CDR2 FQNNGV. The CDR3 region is CASSPHSGTWELFF. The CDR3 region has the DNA TGTGCCAGCAGCCCTCATAGCGGGACATGGGAGCTGTTTTTT.